The 6 T cell receptor beta chains presented below share a single source sample, sequenced in a study of CD8+CD57+ T cells in acquired aplastic anemia. Template material for TCR beta VDJ and CDR3 profiling consisted of genomic DNA. TCRdb reprocessed the reads with MiXCR, giving one entry per CDR3 protein. The sample lists approximately 65,000 distinct CDR3 sequences; 55% were seen once. The sequenced material came from sorted CD4+, CD8+, or CD8+CD57+ T cells (not recorded which) from PBMCs. These receptors originate from a human donor in good health, serving as a control.

The chain uses TRBV19 and TRBJ1-1, with D possibly being TRBD1 (5 bases). Germline CDR1 and CDR2: LNHDA and SQIVND (reference sequence). V lost 5 bases and J lost 11, with 12 bases in between. The CDR3 consists of 11 residues. The CDR3 sequence: CASSWDGRAFF. The CDR3 DNA follows: TGTGCCAGTAGTTGGGACGGGAGGGCTTTCTTT.

The chain employs TRBV15 and TRBJ1-4; 8 positions agree with TRBD1. The CDR3 spans 15 residues. Germline CDR1 reads LNHNV; CDR2 reads YYDKDF (reference sequence). Losses at the gene ends were 3 bases for V and 8 bases for J; bases not matched to a gene: 8. The CDR3: CATSSPYNRGEKLFF. The CDR3 region has the DNA TGTGCCACCAGCAGTCCTTACAACAGGGGGGAAAAACTGTTTTTT.

With regard to this clonotype: The junction and the germline gene differ at one end; a read error may be behind it. The chain carries TRBV2 and TRBJ2-7; 7 nucleotides align to TRBD2. The CDR3 is made up of 14 amino acids. The germline V gene encodes CDR1 SNHLY and CDR2 FYNNEI. CDR3 nucleotide sequence: TGTGCCTGCAGTTACGCGGGAGTTTCCTACGAGCAGTACTTC. Encoded protein: CACSYAGVSYEQYF.

This clonotype was observed many times. The chain uses TRBV3-1 and TRBJ2-7; 7 nucleotides agree with TRBD2. The CDR3 covers 16 residues. Germline V lookup: CDR1 LGHDT, CDR2 YNNKEL (reference sequence). The V and J ends lost 0 bases and 2 bases, in that order; junction bases with no gene match: 7. CDR3 in DNA: TGTGCCAGCAGCCAAGAAGTCGGGGGAGGGACCTACGAGCAGTACTTC. Encoded protein: CASSQEVGGGTYEQYF.

This clonotype was recorded only once. A much larger clonotype is one base distant, so this may be a read error. This sequence joins TRBV6-2 or TRBV6-3 and TRBJ1-3; TRBD1 matches 7 bases. CDR1 is MNHEY and CDR2 is SVGEGT in the germline V gene. The CDR3 runs 14 residues. CDR3 protein: CASTSGGGGNTVYF. The CDR3 coding sequence is TGTGCCAGCACTTCAGGGGGAGGTGGAAACACCGTATATTTT.

The table lists this clonotype with many counts. The chain joins TRBV19 to TRBJ1-2; 8 positions agree with TRBD1. The germline CDR1 and CDR2 sequences are LNHDA and SQIVND (reference sequence). The CDR3 covers 15 residues. J was trimmed by 4 bases and V by 7 bases; bases with no gene match: 11. CDR3 amino acids: CASIPGQVKGYGYTF. As DNA, the CDR3 is TGTGCCAGTATCCCGGGACAGGTTAAAGGCTATGGCTACACCTTC.